These 18 T cell receptor beta chains were all obtained from the same sample, sequenced in a study of cytomegalovirus exposure and HLA in healthy donors (dated by TCRdb to about 2017). Library method: the immunoSEQ multiplex PCR assay. A mixture of 60 forward primers for TCR Vbeta segments and 13 reverse primers for TCR Jbeta segments was used in the multiplex PCR. Here the immuneACCESS table is served through TCRdb, limited to in-frame sequences with V and J called. Missing clones are a known gap in these copies; in checked studies unresolved V genes cover under half, and the rest lacks a known reason. A total of 300,000 or so clones appear in this sample, approximately 84% of them only once. The ten largest make up about 2% of the sample. The specimen was PBMCs. All receptors derive from a woman in her thirties or forties in good health and CMV-seropositive.

The rearrangement uses TRBV11-2 and TRBJ1-2, with TRBD1 identical over 8 bases. J was trimmed by 4 bases and V by 5 bases; bases with no gene match: 6. Germline CDR1 reads SGHAT; CDR2 reads FQNNGV. The CDR3 extends over 14 amino acids. CDR3: CASSIRGTGYGYTF. In DNA, the CDR3 is TGTGCCAGCAGCATCCGTGGGACAGGCTATGGCTACACCTTC.

This clone occurred once. The chain links TRBV19 to TRBJ2-7; 8 nucleotides line up with TRBD2. Germline V gives CDR1 LNHDA, CDR2 SQIVND (reference sequence). The CDR3 runs to 14 residues. V was pared by 3 bases and J by 6 bases, with 7 bases of the junction left unmatched. In nucleotides, the CDR3 is TGTGCCAGTAGTATTAAGGGACTAGGGGGCGAGCAGTACTTC. It translates to CASSIKGLGGEQYF.

Many counts were recorded for this clone. J is TRBJ2-2 and V is TRBV11-3; tentatively, D is TRBD1 (6 bases). This CDR3 region has 13 residues. Trimming left V 8 bases short and J 3 bases short, with 10 bases between. Germline CDR1 is SGHNT and CDR2 is YENEEA. The CDR3 protein is CASGRQDTGELFF. In DNA form, the CDR3 reads TGTGCCAGCGGGAGACAGGACACCGGGGAGCTGTTTTTT.

This clone was picked up a small number of times. CDR3 nucleotide sequence: TGTGCCAGCAGTCAACAGGGCTACGAGCAGTACTTC. Translation gives CASSQQGYEQYF. The chain joins TRBV6-1 to TRBJ2-7, with D perhaps TRBD1 (6 bases). V lost 5 bases and J lost 3, with 8 bases in between. The germline gives CDR1 MNHNS, CDR2 SASEGT. This CDR3 is 12 amino acids long.

This clone was picked up one time. The chain is built from TRBV10-3 and TRBJ1-6; D is uncertain. V gave up 0 bases and J gave up 7 bases, with 13 bases separating them. Per germline, CDR1 ENHRY and CDR2 SYGVKD. The CDR3 runs to 16 residues. CDR3 nucleotide sequence: TGTGCCATCAGTGAGTCCTACACCGGAGGCAATTCACCCCTCCACTTT. Translated: CAISESYTGGNSPLHF.

The rearrangement links TRBV9 to TRBJ2-1, with a tentative D call TRBD2 (5 bases). V lost 0 bases and J lost 1, with 8 bases in between. Germline V gives CDR1 SGDLS, CDR2 YYNGEE. The CDR3 spans 15 residues. The CDR3 protein is CASSVDGKSYNEQFF. The CDR3 DNA sequence: TGTGCCAGCAGCGTAGACGGGAAGTCCTACAATGAGCAGTTCTTC.

The CDR3 DNA reads TGTGCCAGCAGCCTGAACTACGGACAGGGAAATTCACCCCTCCACTTT. Translating it yields CASSLNYGQGNSPLHF. V gene TRBV13 combines with J gene TRBJ1-6; 8 nucleotides align to TRBD1. The CDR3 has 16 residues. The V gene's germline CDR1 is PRHDT and CDR2 FYEKMQ (reference sequence). The junction had 10 bases not matched to a gene; V was cut back by 5 bases and J by 7 bases.

V usage is TRBV12-5 and J usage is TRBJ1-4; tentatively, D is TRBD1 (6 bases). This CDR3 contains 15 residues. Germline V lookup: CDR1 LGHNT, CDR2 FRNRAP. Trimming took off 3 bases at V and 6 bases at J, with 14 bases between the two ends. CDR3 in amino acids: CASGLPGGKDEKLFF. The CDR3 DNA is TGTGCTAGTGGTTTACCTGGGGGCAAGGATGAAAAACTGTTTTTT.

The chain joins TRBV28 to TRBJ2-1; the D gene is possibly TRBD2 (6 bases). The CDR3 totals 15 residues. Germline values: CDR1 MDHEN, CDR2 SYDVKM. Trimming left V 4 bases short and J 6 bases short, with 16 bases between. As DNA, the CDR3 is TGTGCCAGCAGTTCCGCGGGACTTTCTGGCAATGAGCAGTTCTTC. Amino acid sequence: CASSSAGLSGNEQFF.

This clone has just a few counts. CDR3 residues: CASSTTANTEAFF. The DNA of the CDR3 is TGTGCCAGCAGCACGACAGCCAACACTGAAGCTTTCTTT. V and J are TRBV7-9 and TRBJ1-1, with D tentatively TRBD1 (5 bases). Trimming shortened V by 5 bases and J by 2 bases, and 9 bases separated the two germline ends. Germline V gene data show CDR1 as SEHNR and CDR2 as FQNEAQ (reference sequence). CDR3 length: 13 residues. Drawing the rest from reference TRBV7-9 and TRBJ1-1, the complete variable domain is DTGVSQNPRHKITKRGQNVTFRCDPISEHNRLYWYRQTLGQGPEFLTYFQNEAQLEKSRLLSDRFSAERPKGSFSTLEIQRTEQGDSAMYLCASSTTANTEAFFGQGTRLTVV.

The rearrangement uses TRBV14 and TRBJ2-7, with TRBD2 matching 8 bases. Germline trimming cut 1 base from V and 2 bases from J; bases unmatched to any gene: 10. In germline, CDR1 is SGHDN, CDR2 FVKESK. The CDR3 covers 17 residues. DNA for the CDR3: TGTGCCAGCAGCCAAGTATTTAGCGGGATTTCCCCCTACGAGCAGTACTTC. Amino acid sequence: CASSQVFSGISPYEQYF.

V gene TRBV4-2 combines with J gene TRBJ2-1, with TRBD2 identical over 12 bases. From germline, CDR1 is LGHNA and CDR2 YNFKEQ. CDR3 length: 15 amino acids. V was pared by 1 base and J by 7 bases, with 2 bases of the junction left unmatched. CDR3 bases: TGTGCCAGCAGCCAAGGGACTAGCGGGATAAATGAGCAGTTCTTC. This translates into CASSQGTSGINEQFF.

The chain carries TRBV11-3 and TRBJ2-7, with 13 bases lining up with TRBD2. The V gene's germline CDR1 is SGHNT and CDR2 YENEEA. J lost 4 bases, V lost 0 bases, and 12 bases had no gene match. The CDR3 is made up of 19 amino acids. The CDR3: CASSLEESWGLAGSYEQYF. The CDR3 coding sequence is TGTGCCAGCAGCTTAGAGGAGTCATGGGGACTAGCGGGATCATACGAGCAGTACTTC.

This chain uses TRBV28 with TRBJ2-7, with 12 bases lining up with TRBD2. CDR1 is MDHEN, CDR2 SYDVKM, per germline. There are 17 residues in the CDR3. Germline trimming cut 10 bases from V and 5 bases from J; bases unmatched to any gene: 18. Written as DNA, the CDR3 is TGTGCCACCAATCCGGGACTAGCGGGTCCCCTACGGAACGAGCAGTACTTC. Protein: CATNPGLAGPLRNEQYF.

This clone has just one count. The V and J genes are TRBV11-2 and TRBJ2-2; perhaps TRBD1 as D (6 bases). The CDR3 consists of 15 residues. CDR1 and CDR2 from the germline V gene are SGHAT and FQNNGV. Trimming shortened V by 5 bases and J by 2 bases, and 12 bases separated the two germline ends. CDR3: CASSPQGHNTGELFF. The DNA of the CDR3 is TGTGCCAGCAGCCCCCAGGGACACAACACCGGGGAGCTGTTTTTT.

The gene calls are TRBV29-1 and TRBJ1-1; D unresolved. Trimming removed 0 bases at V and 1 base at J, with 12 bases between. CDR3 size: 15 residues. Germline assignment: CDR1 SQVTM and CDR2 ANQGSEA. The CDR3 DNA sequence: TGCAGCGTTGAAGAGGATACGAGGGAGAACACTGAAGCTTTCTTT. Amino acid sequence: CSVEEDTRENTEAFF. Full variable domain (rest looked up from reference TRBV29-1 and TRBJ1-1): SAVISQKPSRDICQRGTSLTIQCQVDSQVTMMFWYRQQPGQSLTLIATANQGSEATYESGFVIDKFPISRPNLTFSTLTVSNMSPEDSSIYLCSVEEDTRENTEAFFGQGTRLTVV.

Written as DNA, the CDR3 is TGTGCCAGCAGCCGAAACAGGGGACAGACTGAAGCTTTCTTT. Residues: CASSRNRGQTEAFF. The chain couples TRBV13 to TRBJ1-1; 7 bases are a match to TRBD1. The CDR3 length is 14 residues. V shed 5 bases and J 5 bases; nucleotides not matched to a gene: 8. Germline V gene data show CDR1 as PRHDT and CDR2 as FYEKMQ (reference sequence).

V gene TRBV11-3 combines with J gene TRBJ2-1; D gene unclear. The CDR3 runs to 13 residues. Per germline, CDR1 SGHNT and CDR2 YENEEA. Trimming took off 1 base at V and 9 bases at J, with 10 bases between the two ends. Written as DNA, the CDR3 is TGTGCCAGCAGCTTAGGTCCCCCGGGTGAGCAGTTCTTC. Residues: CASSLGPPGEQFF. Complete variable domain (other parts from reference TRBV11-3 and TRBJ2-1): EAGVVQSPRYKIIEKKQPVAFWCNPISGHNTLYWYLQNLGQGPELLIRYENEEAVDDSQLPKDRFSAERLKGVDSTLKIQPAELGDSAVYLCASSLGPPGEQFFGPGTRLTVL.